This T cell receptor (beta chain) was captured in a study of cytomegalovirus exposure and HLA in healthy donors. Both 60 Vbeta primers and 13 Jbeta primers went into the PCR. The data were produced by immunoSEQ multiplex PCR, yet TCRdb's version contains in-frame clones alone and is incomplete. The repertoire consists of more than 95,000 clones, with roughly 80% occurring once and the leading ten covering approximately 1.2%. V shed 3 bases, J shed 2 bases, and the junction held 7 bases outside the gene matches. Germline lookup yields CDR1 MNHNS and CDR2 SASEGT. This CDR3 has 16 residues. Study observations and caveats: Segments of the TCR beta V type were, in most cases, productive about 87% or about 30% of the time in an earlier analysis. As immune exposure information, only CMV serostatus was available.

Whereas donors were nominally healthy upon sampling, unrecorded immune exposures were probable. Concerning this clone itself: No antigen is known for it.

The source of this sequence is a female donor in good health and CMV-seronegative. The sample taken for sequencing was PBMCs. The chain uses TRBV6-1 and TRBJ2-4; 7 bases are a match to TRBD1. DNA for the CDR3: TGTGCCAGCAGTGATAGACAGGGCATTCCCAAAAACATTCAGTACTTC. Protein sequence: CASSDRQGIPKNIQYF.